This record covers a single T cell receptor (beta chain). The antigen is not known. This record comes from a study of T cell repertoires in cytomegalovirus infection. Study at large: Public TCR beta signatures indicated both CMV infection and matching HLA type.

TCRdb re-called the reads with MiXCR, one entry per CDR3 protein. The sample gives about 900,000 distinct CDR3 sequences, 30% to 40% of which show up once; around an eighth is in the top ten. The sample in question was cultured CD8+ T cells from PBMCs, obtained from culture after CMV antigen stimulation. The TCR comes from a human donor in good health (CMV status not recorded). Some clones in this sample may be carry-over from other donors' samples.

DNA of the CDR3: TGTGCCAGTAGTGCTGGAGGACCCCTCGGTGAGCTGTTTTTT. Translated: CASSAGGPLGELFF. The V gene is TRBV19, the J gene TRBJ2-2; a weak D match, TRBD2 (5 bases). Trimming removed 5 bases at V and 11 bases at J, with 18 bases between. The CDR3 runs to 14 residues. In germline, CDR1 is LNHDA, CDR2 SQIVND (reference sequence).